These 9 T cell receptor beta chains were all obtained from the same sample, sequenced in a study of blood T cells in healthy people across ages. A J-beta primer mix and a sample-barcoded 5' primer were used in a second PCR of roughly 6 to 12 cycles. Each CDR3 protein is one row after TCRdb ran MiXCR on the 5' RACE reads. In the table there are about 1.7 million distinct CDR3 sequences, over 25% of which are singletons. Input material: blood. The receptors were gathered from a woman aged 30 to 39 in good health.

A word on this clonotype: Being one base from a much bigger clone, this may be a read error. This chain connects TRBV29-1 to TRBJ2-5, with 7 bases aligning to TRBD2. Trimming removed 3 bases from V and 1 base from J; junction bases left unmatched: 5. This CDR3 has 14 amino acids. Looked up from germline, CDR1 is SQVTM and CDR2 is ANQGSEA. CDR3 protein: CSVEMGGTQETQYF. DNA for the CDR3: TGCAGCGTTGAGATGGGGGGGACCCAAGAGACCCAGTACTTC.

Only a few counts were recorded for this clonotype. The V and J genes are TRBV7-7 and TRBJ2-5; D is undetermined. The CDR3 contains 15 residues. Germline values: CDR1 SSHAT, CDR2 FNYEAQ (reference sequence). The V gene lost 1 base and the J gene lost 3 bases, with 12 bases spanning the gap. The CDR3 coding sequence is TGTGCCAGCAGCTTAGGTGCAGCTACAGAAGAGACCCAGTACTTC. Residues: CASSLGAATEETQYF.

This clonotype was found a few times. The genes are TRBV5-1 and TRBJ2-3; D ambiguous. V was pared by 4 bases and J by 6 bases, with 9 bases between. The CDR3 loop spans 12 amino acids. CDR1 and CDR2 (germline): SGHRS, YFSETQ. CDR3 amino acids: CASSRSLDTQYF. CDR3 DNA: TGCGCCAGCAGCCGTTCGTTGGATACGCAGTATTTT.

The chain's CDR3 is CASRKGDGYEQYF. The CDR3 DNA follows: TGCGCCAGCAGAAAGGGGGACGGCTACGAGCAGTACTTC. The genes are TRBV5-1 and TRBJ2-7; TRBD1 is a possible D gene (6 bases). Germline V CDR1 and CDR2: SGHRS, YFSETQ. Deletions cut 5 bases from V and 3 bases from J, with 12 bases between. CDR3 size: 13 residues.

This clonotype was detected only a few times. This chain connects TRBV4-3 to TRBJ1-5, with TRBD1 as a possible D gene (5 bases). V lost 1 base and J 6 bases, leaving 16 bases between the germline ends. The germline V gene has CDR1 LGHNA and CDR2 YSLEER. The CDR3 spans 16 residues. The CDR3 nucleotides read TGCGCCAGCAGCCAAGGTCGGGGGTTGGGGCTTCAGCCCCAGCATTTT. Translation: CASSQGRGLGLQPQHF.

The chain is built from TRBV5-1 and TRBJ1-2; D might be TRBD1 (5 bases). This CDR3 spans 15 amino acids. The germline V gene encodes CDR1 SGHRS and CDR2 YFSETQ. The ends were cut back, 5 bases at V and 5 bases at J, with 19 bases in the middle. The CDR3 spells CASRPGTGPLYGYTF. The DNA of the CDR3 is TGCGCCAGCAGGCCGGGGACGGGACCACTTTATGGCTACACCTTC.

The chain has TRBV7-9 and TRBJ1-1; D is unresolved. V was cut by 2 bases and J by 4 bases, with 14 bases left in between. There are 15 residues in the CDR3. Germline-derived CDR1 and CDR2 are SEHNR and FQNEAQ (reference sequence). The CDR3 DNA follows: TGTGCCAGCAGCTTAAACGGAGAACGGGGCACTGAAGCTTTCTTT. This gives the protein CASSLNGERGTEAFF.

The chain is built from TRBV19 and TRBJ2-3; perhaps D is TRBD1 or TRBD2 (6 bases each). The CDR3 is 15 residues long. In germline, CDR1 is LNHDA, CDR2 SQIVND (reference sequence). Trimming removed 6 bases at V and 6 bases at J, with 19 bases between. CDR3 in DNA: TGTGCCAGTAGGCCACAGGGTGGGGGGAGCGATACGCAGTATTTT. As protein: CASRPQGGGSDTQYF.

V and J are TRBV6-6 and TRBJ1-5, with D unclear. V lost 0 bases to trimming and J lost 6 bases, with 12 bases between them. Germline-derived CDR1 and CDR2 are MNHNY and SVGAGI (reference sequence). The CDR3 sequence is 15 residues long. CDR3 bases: TGTGCCAGCAGTTACTCGCGGACTTTAATTCAGCCCCAGCATTTT. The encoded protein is CASSYSRTLIQPQHF.